These 18 T cell receptor beta chains were sequenced from one sample in a study of CD8+CD57+ T cells in acquired aplastic anemia. Patients chosen for sequencing had CD8+CD57+ cells that had expanded, as shown by flow cytometry. Template material for TCR beta VDJ and CDR3 profiling consisted of genomic DNA. TCRdb independently ran MiXCR on the reads; one entry per CDR3 protein. The sample has hundreds of thousands of distinct CDR3 sequences, around a third seen once; the top ten hold around 0.82%. Material for sequencing was sorted CD4+, CD8+, or CD8+CD57+ T cells (not recorded which) from PBMCs. Source of these receptors: a human donor with aplastic anemia.

The chain recombines TRBV5-1 with TRBJ2-7; TRBD2 agrees at 13 bases. The germline V gene has CDR1 SGHRS and CDR2 YFSETQ. CDR3 length equals 15 residues. The V and J ends lost 8 bases and 2 bases, in that order; junction bases with no gene match: 7. CDR3 bases: TGCGCCAGTAGGGGGACTAGCGGGACTCCCTACGAGCAGTACTTC. Amino acid sequence: CASRGTSGTPYEQYF.

Of note for this clonotype: This may come from a read error, since a much larger clone is one base off. This chain links TRBV2 with TRBJ1-5; D remains unclear. V was clipped by 7 bases and J by 0 bases, with 4 bases between them. The CDR3 spans 12 residues. Germline-derived CDR1 and CDR2 are SNHLY and FYNNEI. CDR3 nucleotides: TGTGCCAGCAAAGGTAGCAATCAGCCCCAGCATTTT. Amino acids: CASKGSNQPQHF.

This clonotype was detected many times. V and J are TRBV25-1 and TRBJ1-2; TRBD1 matches 8 bases. The CDR3 has 14 amino acids. Looked up from germline, CDR1 is MGHDK and CDR2 is SYGVNS. V dropped 5 bases and J dropped 8; count of bases not matched to a gene: 10. This CDR3 is CASSLFQGAGGYTF. CDR3 sequence (DNA): TGTGCCAGCAGTTTGTTTCAGGGGGCGGGAGGCTACACCTTC.

This clonotype was recorded many times. The chain has TRBV5-1 and TRBJ2-7; 9 positions match TRBD1. Germline CDR1 and CDR2: SGHRS and YFSETQ. The CDR3 runs to 15 residues. The junction had 5 bases not matched to a gene; V was cut back by 0 bases and J by 4 bases. The CDR3 nucleotides are TGCGCCAGCAGCTTGGCAGGACAGGGGATTTACGAGCAGTACTTC. Protein: CASSLAGQGIYEQYF.

The chain is built from TRBV6-5 and TRBJ2-1; TRBD1 is a possible D gene (5 bases). This CDR3 has 14 residues. Germline CDR1 and CDR2: MNHEY and SVGAGI. V was cut by 2 bases and J by 7 bases, with 12 bases left in between. This CDR3 is CASSYGQGGNEQFF. The CDR3 bases are TGTGCCAGCAGTTACGGTCAGGGTGGTAATGAGCAGTTCTTC.

The chain links TRBV28 to TRBJ1-5; 11 bases fit TRBD1. CDR3 size: 15 residues. The V gene's germline CDR1 is MDHEN and CDR2 SYDVKM. The trim removed 3 bases at V and 5 bases at J, leaving 3 bases unmatched. This CDR3 reads CASSLDRGRYQPQHF. In nucleotides, the CDR3 is TGTGCCAGCAGTTTGGACAGGGGGCGATATCAGCCCCAGCATTTT.

Ten or more counts support this clonotype. V is TRBV5-1 and J is TRBJ2-7; 10 nucleotides line up with TRBD1. From germline, CDR1 is SGHRS and CDR2 YFSETQ. Unmatched junction bases numbered 9, after V lost 3 bases and J lost 6 bases. The CDR3 is 15 amino acids. CDR3 bases: TGCGCCAGCAGCTGGAGCGGGACAGGGGAGGGCGAGCAGTACTTC. Its protein product is CASSWSGTGEGEQYF.

The J gene is TRBJ2-1, the V gene TRBV11-2; TRBD2 is a possible D gene (6 bases). V was pared by 5 bases and J by 6 bases, with 14 bases between. The germline gives CDR1 SGHAT, CDR2 FQNNGV. The CDR3 covers 14 residues. CDR3 sequence: CASSEGLHPNEQFF. The CDR3 nucleotides read TGTGCCAGCAGCGAGGGACTCCACCCCAATGAGCAGTTCTTC.

This clonotype was counted at least ten times. This sequence joins TRBV7-9 and TRBJ2-3, with TRBD1 as a possible D gene (6 bases). Per germline, CDR1 SEHNR and CDR2 FQNEAQ (reference sequence). The CDR3 spans 15 residues. The V end lost 1 base, the J end lost 2 bases, and 10 bases lay between the germline ends. The CDR3 DNA reads TGTGCCAGCAGCTTAGGCGGACAGTTCACAGATACGCAGTATTTT. This codes for CASSLGGQFTDTQYF.

Only a few counts were recorded for this clonotype. The chain carries TRBV4-3 and TRBJ1-3; 9 bases are shared with TRBD1. CDR3 length: 16 amino acids. The V gene's germline CDR1 is LGHNA and CDR2 YSLEER. The J segment lost 4 bases and the V segment lost 5 bases, leaving 9 bases of the junction unmatched. This chain's CDR3 is CASSSRTGVSGNTIYF. In DNA, the CDR3 is TGCGCCAGCAGCTCGCGGACAGGGGTGTCGGGAAACACCATATATTTT.

This clonotype was seen repeatedly, ten times or more. The chain couples TRBV19 to TRBJ2-3; 9 bases fit TRBD1. From germline, CDR1 is LNHDA and CDR2 SQIVND (reference sequence). The length of the CDR3 is 15 residues. V was pared by 10 bases and J by 4 bases, with 12 bases of the junction left unmatched. The CDR3 DNA is TGTGCCACCACGACCGGGACAGGGAGGGCAGATACGCAGTATTTT. Translated, it gives CATTTGTGRADTQYF.

This clonotype was seen more than once but under ten times. V gene TRBV24-1 combines with J gene TRBJ2-1; 8 positions agree with TRBD2. The CDR3 is 16 amino acids. V shed 2 bases and J 9 bases; nucleotides not matched to a gene: 11. Per germline, CDR1 KGHDR and CDR2 SFDVKD. CDR3 protein: CATSDSRPGLVSEQFF. CDR3 DNA sequence: TGTGCCACCAGTGATTCCCGGCCGGGACTAGTAAGTGAGCAGTTCTTC.

The chain has TRBV3-1 and TRBJ1-2; D unresolved. The V end was cut by 3 bases, the J end by 4 bases, with 6 bases between. CDR3 length: 12 residues. The V gene's germline CDR1 is LGHDT and CDR2 YNNKEL (reference sequence). The chain's CDR3 is CASSQEIYGYTF. For the CDR3, the DNA is TGTGCCAGCAGCCAGGAAATCTATGGCTACACCTTC.

The V gene is TRBV7-9, the J gene TRBJ1-5; no clear D gene. The V gene lost 3 bases and the J gene lost 6 bases, with 9 bases spanning the gap. The CDR3 sequence is 13 residues long. Germline loops: CDR1 SEHNR, CDR2 FQNEAQ (reference sequence). CDR3 DNA sequence: TGTGCCAGCAGCTTGGAAATGGGTCAGCCCCAGCATTTT. Translation: CASSLEMGQPQHF.

J is TRBJ1-5 and V is TRBV2; D is undetermined. CDR1 and CDR2 (germline): SNHLY, FYNNEI. The ends were cut back, 1 base at V and 1 base at J, with 14 bases in the middle. The CDR3 is 17 residues long. CDR3 in amino acids: CASSEGLGIGSNQPQHF. CDR3 bases: TGTGCCAGCAGTGAAGGACTGGGGATAGGGAGCAATCAGCCCCAGCATTTT.

With regard to this clonotype: This sequence may be a read error, since a much larger clone differs from it by one base. The chain couples TRBV11-2 to TRBJ1-2; TRBD1 might be the D (5 bases). CDR3 length equals 15 residues. CDR1 is SGHAT, CDR2 FQNNGV, per germline. The CDR3 protein is CASSSGPIANHGYTF. The CDR3 region has the DNA TGTGCCAGCAGCTCAGGGCCGATCGCTAACCATGGCTACACCTTC.

Ten or more counts support this clonotype. This rearrangement joins TRBV12-5 to TRBJ2-7; 9 bases agree with TRBD2. The germline gives CDR1 LGHNT, CDR2 FRNRAP. The CDR3 is 13 residues long. With V trimmed by 6 bases and J by 5 bases, 5 bases remained unmatched. The CDR3 nucleotides are TGTGCTAGTGGCCAAAGCGGGGGGAACGAGCAGTACTTC. It yields the protein CASGQSGGNEQYF.

The chain uses TRBV30 and TRBJ1-4; D remains ambiguous. CDR1 is GTSNPN and CDR2 is SVGIG in the germline V gene (reference sequence). V was trimmed by 0 bases and J by 0 bases, leaving 5 bases between them. CDR3 length equals 14 residues. The DNA for the CDR3 is TGTGCCTGGAGTGTAGTCGCAACTAATGAAAAACTGTTTTTT. This sequence encodes CAWSVVATNEKLFF.